This passage covers 23 T cell receptor beta chains from one sample sequenced in a study of blood T cell dynamics during melanoma immunotherapy. The time point denotes: week 3, after first cycle of checkpoint inhibitor. The protocol was immunoSEQ multiplex PCR, while the TCRdb copy is restricted to in-frame clones and leaves out a portion. In the table there are about 11,000 clones, around nine tenths of which are singletons. Here the sequenced sample was blood, taken from a patient treated with checkpoint blockade. All receptors come from a human donor with melanoma.

The chain combines TRBV6-5 with TRBJ2-7, with D perhaps TRBD2 (7 bases). Trimming left V 4 bases short and J 0 bases short, with 16 bases between. The CDR3 runs to 16 residues. Germline CDR1 is MNHEY and CDR2 is SVGAGI. The CDR3 DNA reads TGTGCCAGCAGTTCCGACCGGGGGGCCAGCTCCTACGAGCAGTACTTC. Encoded protein: CASSSDRGASSYEQYF.

The chain is built from TRBV7-6 and TRBJ2-1; D uncertain. CDR3 length: 17 amino acids. Germline CDR1 SGHVS, CDR2 FNYEAQ. Trimming stripped 1 base from V and 7 bases from J, with 20 bases between. The CDR3 loop reads CASSLERPGGLRNEQFF. The CDR3 region has the DNA TGTGCCAGCAGCTTAGAAAGGCCAGGTGGTTTACGGAATGAGCAGTTCTTC.

The CDR3 here is CASSQDTRGSYNEQFF. The CDR3 region has the DNA TGCGCCAGCAGCCAAGATACCAGGGGCTCCTACAATGAGCAGTTCTTC. This chain connects TRBV4-1 to TRBJ2-1; D possibly corresponds to TRBD1 (6 bases). Germline V lookup: CDR1 MGHRA, CDR2 YSYEKL. The CDR3 runs to 16 residues. The V and J ends lost 0 bases and 0 bases respectively, with 9 bases between them.

Worth noting for this clone: Its ends do not fully match the called genes, so a read error is possible. The gene calls are TRBV7-7 and TRBJ2-3, with D possibly called TRBD1 or TRBD2 (5 bases each). The CDR3 runs to 17 residues. Looked up from germline, CDR1 is SSHAT and CDR2 is FNYEAQ (reference sequence). The CDR3, as DNA: TGTGCTAGCATCCCCACCGACCAGTGTTGGGGGTCAGATACGCAGTATTTT. Translating it yields CASIPTDQCWGSDTQYF.

The chain is built from TRBV19 and TRBJ1-5; 8 bases line up with TRBD1. The V segment lost 3 bases and the J segment 7 bases; nucleotides outside the gene matches: 8. This CDR3 spans 15 amino acids. CDR1 and CDR2 (germline): LNHDA, SQIVND (reference sequence). The CDR3 DNA reads as TGTGCCAGTAGTATCGGCGCAGGGGGCCGGCAGCCCCAGCATTTT. Protein: CASSIGAGGRQPQHF.

The J gene is TRBJ1-3, the V gene TRBV19; D unclear. Germline V gene sequence: CDR1 LNHDA, CDR2 SQIVND (reference sequence). This CDR3 comprises 12 residues. Trimming left V 6 bases short and J 0 bases short, with 3 bases between. In DNA form, the CDR3 reads TGTGCCAGTAGGAACTCTGGAAACACCATATATTTT. It is translated as CASRNSGNTIYF.

The V and J genes are TRBV6-5 and TRBJ1-2; D uncertain. The CDR3 is made up of 15 amino acids. CDR1 is MNHEY and CDR2 is SVGAGI in the germline V gene. V was pared by 3 bases and J by 1 base, with 12 bases between. The CDR3 DNA reads TGTGCCAGCAGTTATGGGCAGGCCCTTAACTATGGCTACACCTTC. Residues: CASSYGQALNYGYTF.

This clone was recorded only once. The rearrangement uses TRBV5-5 and TRBJ1-4, with 12 positions matching TRBD1. This CDR3 has 16 amino acids. Germline CDR1 SGHKS, CDR2 YYEKEE (reference sequence). V shed 2 bases and J 7 bases; nucleotides not matched to a gene: 6. The CDR3 loop reads CASSFAGTGGGEKLFF. CDR3 DNA sequence: TGTGCCAGCAGCTTTGCCGGGACAGGGGGCGGTGAAAAACTGTTTTTT.

J is TRBJ2-1 and V is TRBV27; no clear D. Germline CDR1 reads MNHEY; CDR2 reads SMNVEV (reference sequence). V was clipped by 3 bases and J by 7 bases, with 10 bases between them. The CDR3 is 13 amino acids. CDR3 DNA: TGTGCCAGCAGTTTCAAGTACCGGAATGAGCAGTTCTTC. Amino acid sequence: CASSFKYRNEQFF.

The genes are TRBV7-8 and TRBJ1-1; D gene ambiguous. V lost 2 bases and J lost 3, with 7 bases in between. Germline lookup yields CDR1 SGHVS and CDR2 FQNEAQ. The CDR3 sequence is 13 residues long. CDR3 region: CASSLRRDTEAFF. The CDR3 DNA is TGTGCCAGCAGCTTACGAAGGGACACTGAAGCTTTCTTT.

The CDR3, as DNA: TGTGCCAGCACCCCCCGGGCAGAAGGCACCCCCCGGAGAGGGCCCTATGGCTACACCTTC. Protein sequence: CASTPRAEGTPRRGPYGYTF. The chain combines TRBV6-4 with TRBJ1-2, with D unresolved. CDR3 length equals 20 residues. Deletions cut 7 bases from V and 4 bases from J, with 34 bases between. Germline V gives CDR1 MRHNA, CDR2 SNTAGT.

This clone is a singleton in its sample. The chain is built from TRBV27 and TRBJ1-2; D unclear. V was cut by 0 bases and J by 11 bases, with 10 bases left in between. Germline CDR1 is MNHEY and CDR2 is SMNVEV (reference sequence). The CDR3 spans 12 residues. The CDR3 DNA is TGTGCCAGCAGTTTATCGAATCGGGGTTACACCTTC. As protein: CASSLSNRGYTF.

This clone was detected once. This chain connects TRBV23-1 to TRBJ1-3; tentatively, D is TRBD1 (5 bases). TRBV23-1 is annotated as an ORF whose role is uncertain. The CDR3 loop spans 19 amino acids. V was clipped by 0 bases and J by 3 bases, with 21 bases between them. The CDR3 DNA is TGCGCCAGCAGTCAATCAGCGGGGGTTAGGTGTCGGTGTGGAAACACCATATATTTT. Protein sequence: CASSQSAGVRCRCGNTIYF.

Written as DNA, the CDR3 is TGTGCCAGCAGCCCCAGGTTCCCGACTAGCGGGGGGGCGGATACGCAGTATTTT. Residues: CASSPRFPTSGGADTQYF. The V gene is TRBV7-7, the J gene TRBJ2-3; the match to TRBD2 covers 14 bases. The J segment lost 6 bases and the V segment lost 5 bases, leaving 13 bases of the junction unmatched. CDR1 is SSHAT and CDR2 is FNYEAQ in the germline V gene (reference sequence). CDR3 length: 18 residues.

V and J are TRBV11-3 and TRBJ2-7; D is ambiguous. V was trimmed by 2 bases and J by 2 bases, leaving 7 bases between them. The germline gives CDR1 SGHNT, CDR2 YENEEA. The CDR3 has 13 residues. The CDR3 sequence: CASSLKDPYEQYF. In DNA, the CDR3 is TGTGCCAGCAGCTTAAAGGATCCCTACGAGCAGTACTTC.

V usage is TRBV4-2 and J usage is TRBJ1-4; TRBD1 aligns across 10 bases. The CDR3 loop spans 18 amino acids. Germline values: CDR1 LGHNA, CDR2 YNFKEQ. J lost 1 base, V lost 2 bases, and 7 bases had no gene match. The CDR3 DNA is TGTGCCAGCAGCCAATCCGGGACAGGGGACCGAACTAATGAAAAACTGTTTTTT. This translates into CASSQSGTGDRTNEKLFF.

The chain employs TRBV4-2 and TRBJ2-1; TRBD1 is a possible D gene (5 bases). Germline V gene data show CDR1 as LGHNA and CDR2 as YNFKEQ. V was trimmed by 2 bases and J by 4 bases, leaving 12 bases between them. The CDR3 totals 15 residues. CDR3 nucleotides: TGTGCCAGCAGCCAACCTCAGGCAGGGTACAATGAGCAGTTCTTC. It yields the protein CASSQPQAGYNEQFF.

V is TRBV25-1 and J is TRBJ1-6; possible D gene TRBD1, 5 bases. V lost 7 bases, J lost 8 bases, and 18 bases lay in between. The CDR3 covers 15 residues. Germline lookup yields CDR1 MGHDK and CDR2 SYGVNS. The CDR3 DNA sequence: TGTGCCAGCACCTCGACCGCAGAAGGGGATTCACCCCTCCACTTT. Protein sequence: CASTSTAEGDSPLHF.

The chain is built from TRBV19 and TRBJ2-5; possible D gene TRBD2, 6 bases. This CDR3 is 16 amino acids long. Germline assignment: CDR1 LNHDA and CDR2 SQIVND (reference sequence). Trimming removed 2 bases from V and 5 bases from J, with 18 bases in between. Here the CDR3 reads CASSIINPYGGETQYF. In nucleotides, the CDR3 is TGTGCCAGTAGTATAATAAATCCCTATGGGGGGGAGACCCAGTACTTC.

Here the CDR3 reads CASSRDSYGYTF. DNA for the CDR3: TGTGCCAGCAGCCGTGACTCCTATGGCTACACCTTC. The V call is TRBV7-2, the J call TRBJ1-2; D unresolved. Germline-derived CDR1 and CDR2 are SGHTA and FQGNSA. The CDR3 totals 12 residues. The V and J ends lost 5 bases and 4 bases respectively, with 8 bases between them.

V and J are TRBV5-8 and TRBJ2-7, with D maybe TRBD1 (6 bases). V lost 1 base to trimming and J lost 7 bases, with 6 bases between them. Germline CDR1 SGHTS, CDR2 YDEGEE. This CDR3 has 11 residues. The CDR3 spells CASSLQGEQYF. The CDR3 DNA reads TGTGCCAGCAGCTTGCAGGGGGAGCAGTACTTC.

The J gene is TRBJ2-1, the V gene TRBV4-1; 8 nucleotides agree with TRBD1. The CDR3 loop spans 16 amino acids. Unmatched junction bases numbered 12, after V lost 4 bases and J lost 7 bases. CDR1 is MGHRA and CDR2 is YSYEKL in the germline V gene. CDR3 coding DNA: TGCGCCAGCAGCCCTCAAGGGACAGGTCTATCAAATGAGCAGTTCTTC. Its translation is CASSPQGTGLSNEQFF.

The chain recombines TRBV5-6 with TRBJ1-1; D is undetermined. Trimming pared 2 bases from V and 1 base from J, leaving 9 bases between. This CDR3 region has 14 residues. Per the germline V gene, CDR1 is SGHDT and CDR2 is YYEEEE. This chain's CDR3 is CASSFRSANTEAFF. The CDR3 DNA is TGTGCCAGCAGCTTTAGATCAGCGAACACTGAAGCTTTCTTT.